Listed below are T cell receptor beta chains from one sample, sequenced in a study of shared T cell receptors in the human thymus. Measured with immunoSEQ multiplex PCR; TCRdb has only the in-frame clones, and not every one. Of hundreds of thousands of clones listed, about four fifths were seen once; the top ten hold 0.013%. The sample was also reused in another study, on human thymus T cells.

The sample comprised thymocytes. The source of these receptors is a boy younger than two with a congenital heart defect. Both conserved end residues are trimmed from each CDR3.

TRBV28	TRBJ1-5	ASSLGTGVQPQH
TRBV5-1	TRBJ2-4	ASSRGGENIQY
TRBV16	TRBJ2-2	ASSPRASGASNTGELF
TRBV2	TRBJ2-7	ASSEDGGSYEQY
TRBV12-5	TRBJ2-7	ATRAAGGLEQY
TRBV6-1	TRBJ1-1	ASYRGGTEAF
TRBV4-3	TRBJ1-5	ASSQSRVTGGRNQPQH
TRBV5-4	TRBJ2-2	ASSPGQGTGELF
TRBV5-4	TRBJ2-5	ASSWGLRETQY
TRBV9	TRBJ2-1	ASSPERASYNEQF
TRBV27	TRBJ2-1	ASSRVAGSSYNEQF
TRBV4-2	TRBJ2-7	ASSSNGEIPYEQY
TRBV7-2	TRBJ1-5	ASSPTRQGGNQPQH
TRBV20-1	TRBJ2-1	SASVADEQF
TRBV19	TRBJ2-7	ASSIDWPPSGCYEQY
TRBV4-3	TRBJ1-3	ASSHRDRGSYTIY
TRBV10-3	TRBJ2-7	AISEPRLTGDEQY
TRBV27	TRBJ1-5	ASSRRTGRSNQPQH
TRBV10-1	TRBJ1-5	ASSGGQGGGQPQH
TRBV2	TRBJ1-1	ASIKFQEGTEAF
TRBV25-1	TRBJ1-2	ASSEARVAYGYT
TRBV29-1	TRBJ1-3	SVEDHSSGNTIY
TRBV15	TRBJ1-1	ATSRANTEAF
TRBV4-3	TRBJ1-5	ASSLEQGAGQPQH
TRBV18	TRBJ2-7	ASSPRVYAGSTYEQY
TRBV30	TRBJ2-7	AWSIHSGSREQY
TRBV4-3	TRBJ2-1	ASSQEGKREVNNEQF
TRBV6-1	TRBJ1-5	ASSERGINQPQH
TRBV28	TRBJ2-7	ASSLDSAGETYEQY
TRBV4-2	TRBJ1-4	ASSQVHRGRERDEKLF
TRBV5-1	TRBJ1-1	ASRAGNTEAF
TRBV5-1	TRBJ2-7	ASSSVPGGGLAGPFYEQY
TRBV12-5	TRBJ1-1	ASGLVKGAMNTEAF
TRBV6-5	TRBJ2-3	ASNQGRGEDTQY
TRBV19	TRBJ1-5	ASSIRVVQPQH
TRBV2	TRBJ2-7	ASSPSSYEQY
TRBV19	TRBJ2-3	ASSIRAGRRTDTQY
TRBV27	TRBJ1-5	ASSPKGREEQPQH
TRBV28	TRBJ1-3	ASSSPRSGNTIY
TRBV28	TRBJ1-5	ASSPGHNLGNQPQH
TRBV2	TRBJ2-7	ASSHPGDRTYEQY
TRBV28	TRBJ1-5	ASSLSEGPSNQPQH
TRBV6-6	TRBJ2-7	ASSGGLAAYEQY
TRBV7-2	TRBJ1-2	ASSLGGVGDTNYGYT
TRBV4-2	TRBJ2-2	ASSQGANTGELF
TRBV11-1	TRBJ2-7	ASSPPGLASSYEQY
TRBV9	TRBJ1-1	ASSAPGLPMNTEAF
TRBV15	TRBJ2-3	ATSSLAELTDTQY
TRBV25-1	TRBJ1-5	ASSPLKTGPNQPQH
TRBV9	TRBJ2-7	ASSEGTSVAEQY
TRBV27	TRBJ1-2	ASSLGGARGNYGYT
TRBV18	TRBJ1-1	ASSPPTGPPPHTEAF